What follows is one TCR beta chain and its context. Its target is unknown. Germline loops: CDR1 KGHDR, CDR2 SFDVKD. With V trimmed by 9 bases and J by 14 bases, 12 bases remained unmatched. The CDR3 covers 12 residues. This sample stems from a study of vaccination and CD4 T cells after COVID-19. Overall study context: Sampling that followed vaccination took place a median around 71 days after dose two, within a range of 14 to 241. Whole-study results and caveats: Median SARS-CoV-2-reactive clonotypes rose from roughly 19 to 38, not significantly.

Oncomine TCR Beta short-read sequencing was applied to DNA from cultured CD4+ T cells. Cultured CD4+ T cells were the source of extracted genomic DNA. TCRdb re-analysed the PCR reads in MiXCR, keeping a single row per CDR3 protein. Among some 26,000 distinct CDR3 sequences listed, 60% to 80% were seen once. The treatment was: roughly nine-day PBMC culture with coronavirus spike peptide pools or control peptides (ViraFEST assay). Cultures used over 1.5 million PBMCs per well, around 11 IU/ml IL-2 and about 9.9 ug/ml peptides. The rearrangement uses TRBV24-1 and TRBJ2-3, with 8 positions matching TRBD1. The clonotype was recovered from a human donor who received a COVID-19 vaccine. Here the sequenced sample was CD4+ T cells from blood, cultured in vitro, taken after SARS-CoV-2 vaccination. The CDR3 reads CATVSNRGKVYF. The CDR3 bases are TGTGCCACCGTTTCGAACAGGGGGAAAGTGTATTTT.